The 15 T cell receptor beta chains given below trace back to one sample, sequenced in a study of graft-versus-host responses after intestinal transplantation. This table comes from immunoSEQ multiplex PCR, and its TCRdb copy is limited to in-frame clones, with some not included. This repertoire shows around 20,000 clones, about four fifths found once; its top ten account for roughly 2%. The sample was PBMCs, taken 14 days after transplant. All receptors come from a human patient who received an intestinal transplant, so some T cells may come from the graft donor.

There are a few counts of this clone. The V gene is TRBV28, the J gene TRBJ2-1; D gene uncertain. Germline V gives CDR1 MDHEN, CDR2 SYDVKM. The CDR3 runs to 13 residues. With 5 bases removed from V and 4 bases from J, the gap between germline ends came to 9 bases. CDR3 sequence reads: CASSPDLYNEQFF. The CDR3 nucleotides read TGTGCCAGCAGTCCCGACTTGTACAATGAGCAGTTCTTC.

The chain combines TRBV5-6 with TRBJ2-3; tentatively, D is TRBD1 (5 bases). Germline V gene sequence: CDR1 SGHDT, CDR2 YYEEEE. CDR3 length: 16 residues. V dropped 0 bases and J dropped 1 base, with 12 bases sitting between them. The CDR3 sequence: CASSLGGQGGTDTQYF. Written as DNA, the CDR3 is TGTGCCAGCAGCTTGGGGGGTCAGGGCGGCACAGATACGCAGTATTTT.

This chain joins TRBV2 and TRBJ1-2; no firm D call. The length of the CDR3 is 15 residues. Looked up from germline, CDR1 is SNHLY and CDR2 is FYNNEI. V shed 0 bases and J shed 2 bases, with 10 bases lying between them. This CDR3 is CASSEAVKGNYGYTF. CDR3 nucleotide sequence: TGTGCCAGCAGTGAAGCGGTTAAGGGCAACTATGGCTACACCTTC.

The genes are TRBV2 and TRBJ2-7; D not certain. The germline gives CDR1 SNHLY, CDR2 FYNNEI. The CDR3 is made up of 13 amino acids. V was clipped by 3 bases and J by 3 bases, with 9 bases between them. The CDR3 nucleotides read TGTGCCAGCAGTGATCGTACGGGCTACGAGCAGTACTTC. Its protein product is CASSDRTGYEQYF.

The chain uses TRBV4-1 and TRBJ2-3; a possible D gene is TRBD2 (5 bases). Germline V gene data show CDR1 as MGHRA and CDR2 as YSYEKL. The length of the CDR3 is 15 residues. V lost 0 bases, J lost 6 bases, and 13 bases lay in between. CDR3 sequence (DNA): TGCGCCAGCAGCCAAGAAGCGAGGGTGTGGGATACGCAGTATTTT. Amino acids: CASSQEARVWDTQYF.

V and J are TRBV19 and TRBJ2-5; TRBD1 is a possible D gene (5 bases). Germline assignment: CDR1 LNHDA and CDR2 SQIVND (reference sequence). The CDR3 length is 15 residues. Trimming took 5 bases from V and 0 from J, leaving 13 bases between them. This chain's CDR3 is CASSAYRTYQETQYF. The CDR3 region has the DNA TGTGCCAGTAGTGCCTACAGGACGTACCAAGAGACCCAGTACTTC.

The CDR3 DNA sequence: TGTGCCAGCAGCGTAGCACCGACAGGGAGAGGAGAGACCCAGTACTTC. Translating gives CASSVAPTGRGETQYF. This rearrangement joins TRBV9 to TRBJ2-5, with 7 nucleotides matching TRBD1. The CDR3 spans 16 residues. Germline-derived CDR1 and CDR2 are SGDLS and YYNGEE. Losses at the gene ends were 0 bases for V and 4 bases for J; bases not matched to a gene: 9.

The chain joins TRBV5-1 to TRBJ1-6; no reliable D call. The CDR3 loop spans 12 amino acids. Looked up from germline, CDR1 is SGHRS and CDR2 is YFSETQ. Trimming took 0 bases from V and 7 from J, leaving 2 bases between them. CDR3 in amino acids: CASSLGNSPLHF. The DNA for the CDR3 is TGCGCCAGCAGCTTGGGAAATTCACCCCTCCACTTT.

V and J are TRBV5-1 and TRBJ2-5, with D uncertain. V was cut by 0 bases and J by 4 bases, with 7 bases left in between. Germline lookup yields CDR1 SGHRS and CDR2 YFSETQ. The CDR3 is made up of 13 amino acids. Here the CDR3 reads CASSLGLSETQYF. CDR3 nucleotides: TGCGCCAGCAGCTTGGGGCTATCAGAGACCCAGTACTTC.

The gene calls are TRBV5-6 and TRBJ2-1; perhaps TRBD2 as D (5 bases). The V gene lost 2 bases and the J gene lost 2 bases, with 14 bases spanning the gap. The CDR3 spans 16 residues. CDR1 and CDR2 from the germline V gene are SGHDT and YYEEEE. CDR3 in amino acids: CASSLIRLEAYNEQFF. CDR3 in DNA: TGTGCCAGCAGCTTAATTCGACTGGAGGCCTACAATGAGCAGTTCTTC.

This chain joins TRBV7-2 and TRBJ2-5; either TRBD1 or TRBD2 may supply D (5 bases each). The V end lost 1 base, the J end lost 2 bases, and 14 bases lay between the germline ends. The CDR3 is made up of 16 amino acids. Per germline, CDR1 SGHTA and CDR2 FQGNSA. CDR3 amino acids: CASSLGSSWGQETQYF. The CDR3 DNA is TGTGCCAGCAGCTTAGGGTCCTCGTGGGGGCAAGAGACCCAGTACTTC. The full variable domain, in which reference TRBV7-2 and TRBJ2-5 provide the parts outside the CDR3, is GAGVSQSPSNKVTEKGKDVELRCDPISGHTALYWYRQSLGQGLEFLIYFQGNSAPDKSGLPSDRFSAERTGGSVSTLTIQRTQQEDSAVYLCASSLGSSWGQETQYFGPGTRLLVL.

The chain carries TRBV27 and TRBJ2-7; 8 bases match TRBD2. Germline CDR1 reads MNHEY; CDR2 reads SMNVEV (reference sequence). The CDR3 length is 16 residues. The V and J ends lost 4 bases and 0 bases, in that order; junction bases with no gene match: 8. The CDR3 is CASSSPGGGTSYEQYF. CDR3 DNA: TGTGCCAGCAGTTCCCCCGGGGGGGGGACCTCCTACGAGCAGTACTTC.

The chain is built from TRBV6-5 and TRBJ2-5; 10 nucleotides align to TRBD2. This CDR3 comprises 15 residues. CDR1 MNHEY and CDR2 SVGAGI come from the germline V gene. J was trimmed by 5 bases and V by 7 bases; bases with no gene match: 10. In nucleotides, the CDR3 is TGTGCCAGCATCGGGCTAGCGGGAGATAGGGAGACCCAGTACTTC. Protein sequence: CASIGLAGDRETQYF.

The CDR3 region has the DNA TGCGCCAGCAGCCAAGGACCGGCAGGGGTGTGGGAGCAGTACTTC. It specifies CASSQGPAGVWEQYF. The V call is TRBV4-1, the J call TRBJ2-7, with D possibly TRBD1 on 6 matching bases. This CDR3 is built from 15 residues. Between the trimmed V and J ends, which lost 1 base and 7 bases, there was a span of 17 bases. In germline, CDR1 is MGHRA, CDR2 YSYEKL.

The chain is built from TRBV11-2 and TRBJ2-1; possibly TRBD2 for D (5 bases). Looked up from germline, CDR1 is SGHAT and CDR2 is FQNNGV. V gave up 1 base and J gave up 5 bases, with 15 bases separating them. This CDR3 spans 16 amino acids. CDR3 in amino acids: CASSLVGWEPHNEQFF. The DNA of the CDR3 is TGTGCCAGCAGCTTAGTTGGGTGGGAGCCCCACAATGAGCAGTTCTTC.